Described below is a single T cell receptor beta chain sequence and its context. The time point denotes: patch test 1, 2 weeks after DPC sensitization. Noted treatment: therapeutic diphenylcyclopropenone sensitization with weekly scalp DPC. This specimen comes from a study of human T cells and chemical hapten exposure. On the study more broadly: Patients, chiefly female, had alopecia areata, totalis or universalis.

Each CDR3 protein is one row after TCRdb ran MiXCR on the RACE reads. The sample consists of approximately 77,000 distinct CDR3 sequences, about 6.8% of them appearing once. Sequencing was performed on whole blood, taken in connection with sensitization to the hapten diphenylcyclopropenone (DPC). This receptor was obtained from a woman in her twenties or thirties with alopecia areata. Some clones in this sample may be carry-over from other donors' samples.

The DNA for the CDR3 is TGTGCCAGCAGTTTAGGGGGGTCGGGTCAGCCCCAGCATTTT. Amino acids: CASSLGGSGQPQHF. This chain connects TRBV12-3 or TRBV12-4 to TRBJ1-5, with a weak D call TRBD1 (5 bases). Trimming shortened V by 1 base and J by 6 bases, and 10 bases separated the two germline ends. This CDR3 is built from 14 residues.